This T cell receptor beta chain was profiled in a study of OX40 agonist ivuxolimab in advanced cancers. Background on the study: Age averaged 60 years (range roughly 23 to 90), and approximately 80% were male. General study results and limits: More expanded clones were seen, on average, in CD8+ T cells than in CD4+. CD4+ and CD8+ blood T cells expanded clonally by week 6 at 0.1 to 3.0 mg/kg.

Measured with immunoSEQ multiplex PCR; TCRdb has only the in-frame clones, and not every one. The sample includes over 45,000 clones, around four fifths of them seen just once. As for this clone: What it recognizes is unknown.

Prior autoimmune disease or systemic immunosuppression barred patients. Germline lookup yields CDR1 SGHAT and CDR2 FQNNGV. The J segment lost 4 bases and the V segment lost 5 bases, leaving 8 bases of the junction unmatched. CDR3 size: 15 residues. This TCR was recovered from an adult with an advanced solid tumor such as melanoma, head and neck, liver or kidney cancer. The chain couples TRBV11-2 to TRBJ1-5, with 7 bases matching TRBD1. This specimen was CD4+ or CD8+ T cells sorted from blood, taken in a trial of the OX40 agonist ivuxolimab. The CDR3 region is CASSQAGTENQPQHF. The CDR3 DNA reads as TGTGCCAGCAGCCAGGCCGGGACAGAGAATCAGCCCCAGCATTTT.